These T cell receptor beta chains were read from a single sample in a study of blood T cells in healthy people across ages. Using its own MiXCR run on the 5' RACE reads, TCRdb lists one record per CDR3 protein. The sample consists of 1,500,000 or so distinct CDR3 sequences, 35% to 45% of them appearing once. The sample comprised blood. These receptor sequences come from a young woman in good health. Both conserved end residues are part of each CDR3. The order of the fields is V gene, clone size, D gene, J gene, CDR3 protein, CDR3 DNA. The D gene is left open where the match is weak. Expanded clones get a size class; other rows say once, few or many, or leave the size out.

TRBV4-3	few	NA	TRBJ2-5	CASSQVPGLQETQYF	TGCGCCAGCAGCCAAGTGCCAGGTCTTCAAGAGACCCAGTACTTC
TRBV13	NA	TRBD1	TRBJ1-1	CASNLRQGAEAFF	TGTGCCAGCAACCTGCGGCAGGGGGCTGAAGCTTTCTTT
TRBV28	few	NA	TRBJ2-5	CASSQPGRQETQYF	TGTGCCAGCAGTCAACCGGGGAGACAAGAGACCCAGTACTTC
TRBV6-5	NA	NA	TRBJ2-7	CASSYFVEAYEQYF	TGTGCCAGCAGTTACTTTGTGGAAGCTTACGAGCAGTACTTC
TRBV3-1	NA	NA	TRBJ2-5	CASSPQATQTQYF	TGTGCTAGCAGTCCGCAGGCGACGCAGACCCAGTACTTC
TRBV6-5	once	NA	TRBJ2-3	CASSLLGTYTDTQYF	TGTGCCAGCAGCTTACTCGGGACTTACACAGATACGCAGTATTTT
TRBV7-2	NA	NA	TRBJ2-1	CASSLAGGGGGDEQFF	TGTGCCAGCAGCTTAGCCGGCGGGGGCGGGGGTGATGAGCAGTTCTTC
TRBV20-1	few	NA	TRBJ1-5	CSAGSSNQPQHF	TGCAGTGCCGGGAGCAGCAATCAGCCCCAGCATTTT
TRBV4-1	NA	NA	TRBJ2-1	CASSPEEGEQFF	TGCGCCAGCAGCCCAGAGGAAGGTGAGCAGTTCTTC
TRBV2	NA	NA	TRBJ1-6	CASSEAPIISSYNSPLHF	TGTGCCAGCAGTGAAGCTCCAATCATCAGCTCCTATAATTCACCCCTCCACTTT
TRBV29-1	NA	TRBD2	TRBJ2-1	CSVEGLAGGYEQFF	TGCAGCGTAGAGGGACTAGCGGGAGGCTATGAGCAGTTCTTC
TRBV27	NA	NA	TRBJ1-1	CASSLYTRGSEAFF	TGTGCCAGCAGTTTATATACCAGGGGTTCCGAAGCTTTCTTT
TRBV12-3/TRBV12-4	NA	TRBD2	TRBJ2-7	CASRKGLAVHYEQYF	TGTGCCAGCAGGAAGGGACTAGCGGTTCACTACGAGCAGTACTTC
TRBV20-1	few	NA	TRBJ2-3	CSAKTPGQLYTDTQYF	TGCAGTGCCAAGACGCCGGGGCAACTTTACACAGATACGCAGTATTTT
TRBV9	NA	NA	TRBJ2-7	CASNPSGSSYEQYF	TGTGCCAGTAATCCGTCCGGTAGCTCCTACGAGCAGTACTTC
TRBV20-1	NA	NA	TRBJ2-3	CSAPRASGTDTQYF	TGCAGTGCCCCAAGAGCTAGCGGCACAGATACGCAGTATTTT
TRBV29-1	few	NA	TRBJ1-1	CSALGRYGTEAFF	TGCAGCGCCTTAGGACGATATGGCACTGAAGCTTTCTTT
TRBV2	NA	NA	TRBJ1-1	CASSVLRGAEAFF	TGTGCCAGCAGTGTTTTGAGGGGCGCTGAAGCTTTCTTT
TRBV12-3/TRBV12-4	few	TRBD1	TRBJ1-4	CASSADRGRTNEKLFF	TGTGCCAGCAGCGCTGACAGGGGGCGGACTAATGAAAAACTGTTTTTT
TRBV5-1	few	NA	TRBJ2-5	CASSLSTGVETQYF	TGCGCCAGCAGCTTATCGACTGGGGTGGAGACCCAGTACTTC
TRBV19	NA	NA	TRBJ1-5	CVSGSNQPQHF	TGTGTCTCGGGATCTAATCAGCCCCAGCATTTT
TRBV7-6	many	NA	TRBJ1-5	CASSLGYGDQPQHF	TGTGCCAGCAGCTTAGGTTACGGGGATCAGCCCCAGCATTTT
TRBV20-1	NA	NA	TRBJ1-1	CSARSGKNTEAFF	TGCAGTGCTAGATCCGGGAAGAACACTGAAGCTTTCTTT
TRBV29-1	NA	TRBD2	TRBJ2-3	CSVKLGGQREYSSTDTLYF	TGCAGCGTTAAACTGGGGGGGCAGCGGGAGTACTCTAGCACAGATACGCTGTATTTT
TRBV10-3	NA	NA	TRBJ2-7	CAISERGSAYEQYF	TGTGCCATCAGTGAACGGGGTAGCGCCTACGAGCAGTACTTC
TRBV12-3/TRBV12-4	many	NA	TRBJ2-7	CASRQLSSSYEQYF	TGTGCCAGCAGGCAGTTATCCTCCTCCTACGAGCAGTACTTC
TRBV7-2	many	NA	TRBJ2-5	CASKMTGLNQETQYF	TGTGCCAGCAAAATGACAGGCCTTAACCAAGAGACCCAGTACTTC
TRBV6-5	NA	TRBD1	TRBJ1-2	CASSYSDRGARSGYTF	TGTGCCAGCAGTTACTCGGACAGGGGGGCGCGGAGTGGCTACACCTTC
TRBV11-2	NA	NA	TRBJ1-2	CASSIHKVQGSNYGYTF	TGTGCCAGCAGCATCCATAAGGTCCAGGGGTCAAACTATGGCTACACCTTC
TRBV18	few	TRBD2	TRBJ2-5	CASSPPGLAGETQYF	TGTGCCAGCTCACCACCGGGACTAGCGGGAGAGACCCAGTACTTC
TRBV4-3	few	NA	TRBJ2-7	CASSPRWGVEQYF	TGCGCCAGCAGCCCACGTTGGGGGGTCGAGCAGTACTTC
TRBV7-8	few	TRBD2	TRBJ2-3	CASSLVSGRGGTDTQYF	TGTGCCAGCAGCTTAGTGTCGGGGCGGGGGGGCACAGATACGCAGTATTTT
TRBV30	NA	NA	TRBJ2-5	CASTVTEETQYF	TGTGCCAGTACCGTGACAGAAGAGACCCAGTACTTC
TRBV20-1	NA	NA	TRBJ2-3	CSTLAHTDTQYF	TGCAGTACATTGGCCCACACAGATACGCAGTATTTT
TRBV18	few	TRBD1	TRBJ1-1	CASSRQGVNTEAFF	TGTGCCAGCTCAAGACAGGGGGTCAACACTGAAGCTTTCTTT
TRBV20-1	NA	NA	TRBJ1-2	CSARDGGTSTNYGYTF	TGCAGTGCTAGAGATGGGGGGACATCCACTAACTATGGCTACACCTTC
TRBV29-1	many	NA	TRBJ2-3	CSVALGSGADTQYF	TGCAGCGTCGCTCTGGGTAGCGGCGCAGATACGCAGTATTTT
TRBV5-6	few	NA	TRBJ2-4	CASSLVENIQYF	TGTGCCAGCAGCTTGGTCGAAAACATTCAGTACTTC
TRBV15	NA	NA	TRBJ2-1	CATSRVGANEQFF	TGTGCCACCAGCAGAGTAGGGGCCAATGAGCAGTTCTTC
TRBV9	NA	NA	TRBJ1-2	CASSVGGTPGYGYTF	TGTGCCAGCAGCGTAGGAGGGACGCCAGGTTATGGCTACACCTTC
TRBV28	NA	TRBD2	TRBJ2-1	CASSFGGLAGGPYNEQFF	TGTGCCAGCAGTTTTGGGGGACTAGCGGGAGGGCCCTACAATGAGCAGTTCTTC
TRBV7-8	NA	NA	TRBJ1-1	CASSLVNLNTEAFF	TGTGCCAGCAGCTTAGTTAATTTGAACACTGAAGCTTTCTTT
TRBV29-1	NA	TRBD1	TRBJ1-5	CSVGGTGGPGNQPQHF	TGCAGCGTTGGGGGGACAGGGGGCCCAGGCAATCAGCCCCAGCATTTT
TRBV20-1	NA	NA	TRBJ2-5	CSARDRESQETQYF	TGCAGTGCTCGGGACCGCGAGTCCCAAGAGACCCAGTACTTC
TRBV5-1	NA	NA	TRBJ1-1	CANSGQGTEAFF	TGCGCCAACTCTGGGCAAGGGACTGAAGCTTTCTTT
TRBV6-5	few	NA	TRBJ1-5	CASSSGVKGEPQHF	TGTGCCAGCAGTTCTGGGGTTAAGGGAGAGCCCCAGCATTTT
TRBV5-1	NA	NA	TRBJ2-7	CASSDARGDMSYEQYF	TGCGCCAGCAGCGACGCCAGGGGGGACATGAGCTACGAGCAGTACTTC
TRBV9	few	TRBD1	TRBJ1-1	CASSSRTGLDTEAFF	TGTGCCAGCAGCTCTCGGACAGGGCTGGACACTGAAGCTTTCTTT
TRBV6-5	NA	TRBD2	TRBJ2-3	CASSYSLGAGGGDTQYF	TGTGCCAGCAGTTACTCGCTTGGGGCGGGAGGTGGAGATACGCAGTATTTT
TRBV11-2	NA	NA	TRBJ1-2	CASSLDPTAYGYTF	TGTGCCAGCAGCTTAGATCCGACGGCCTATGGCTACACCTTC
TRBV11-2	NA	NA	TRBJ2-7	CASSLGQANGIYEQYF	TGTGCCAGCAGCTTAGGGCAGGCTAACGGGATCTACGAGCAGTACTTC
TRBV29-1	NA	NA	TRBJ2-1	CSVAGGNSYNEQFF	TGCAGCGTTGCTGGCGGGAACTCCTACAATGAGCAGTTCTTC
TRBV27	few	TRBD2	TRBJ2-7	CASSWGTSGNYEQYF	TGCGCCAGCAGCTGGGGGACTAGCGGGAACTACGAGCAGTACTTC
TRBV6-6	NA	TRBD2	TRBJ2-7	CASSYSHSGVYEQYF	TGTGCCAGCAGTTATTCCCATAGCGGGGTCTACGAGCAGTACTTC
TRBV5-6	few	TRBD1	TRBJ1-1	CASSLNRGGNLRLNTEAFF	TGTGCCAGCAGCTTGAACAGGGGAGGAAACTTGAGGCTGAACACTGAAGCTTTCTTT
TRBV4-1	NA	NA	TRBJ2-1	CASSPRPLYNEQFF	TGCGCCAGCAGCCCCCGACCCCTCTACAATGAGCAGTTCTTC